This TCR beta chain emerged from a study of blood T cell repertoires in COVID-19. Study-wide context: The United States, Italy and Spain were the sources of the acute and convalescent COVID-19 samples. Nucleic acid was either cDNA or gDNA, and it came from T cells, B-cell-depleted T cells, or PBMCs.

As originally analysed: Amplification of reference gene primers was used by the study to estimate nucleated cell counts. Some clones are missing from TCRdb's copy, which holds only in-frame ones; the method was immunoSEQ multiplex PCR. Clone size and V and J calls were adopted from that table, with D and trimming inferred from the DNA. The table shows 73,000 or so clones, with less than 75% occurring only once. The length of the CDR3 is 14 residues. The V end lost 5 bases, the J end lost 1 base, and 8 bases lay between the germline ends. Germline CDR1 is WNHNN and CDR2 is SYGVQD (reference sequence).

The V and J genes are TRBV10-1 and TRBJ1-4; D call uncertain. The sequencing sample was made of peripheral blood. This receptor was taken from a man aged 60-69 years with acute or convalescent COVID-19. CDR3 sequence: CASSFRVTNEKLFF. CDR3 DNA: TGCGCCAGCAGTTTTCGAGTAACTAATGAAAAACTGTTTTTT.